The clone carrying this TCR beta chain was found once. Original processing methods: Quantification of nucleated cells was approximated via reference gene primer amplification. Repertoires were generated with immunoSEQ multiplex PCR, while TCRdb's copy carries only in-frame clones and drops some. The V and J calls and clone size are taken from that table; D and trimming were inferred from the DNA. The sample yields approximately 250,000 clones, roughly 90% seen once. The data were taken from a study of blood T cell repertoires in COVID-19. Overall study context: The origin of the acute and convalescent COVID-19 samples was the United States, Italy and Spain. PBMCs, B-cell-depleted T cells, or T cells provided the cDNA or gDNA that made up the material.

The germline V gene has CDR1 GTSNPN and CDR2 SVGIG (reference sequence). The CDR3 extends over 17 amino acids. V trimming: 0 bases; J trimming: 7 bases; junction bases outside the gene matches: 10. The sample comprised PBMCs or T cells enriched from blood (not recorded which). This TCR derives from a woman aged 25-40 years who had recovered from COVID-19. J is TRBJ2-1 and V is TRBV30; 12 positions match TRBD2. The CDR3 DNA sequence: TGTGCCTGGAGTGTACGATCCGGACTAGCGGGACTAAATGAGCAGTTCTTC. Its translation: CAWSVRSGLAGLNEQFF.